The entry below describes one TCR beta chain. As processed by the authors: Scientists estimated how many nucleated cells there were by amplifying reference gene primers. TCRdb's table, derived via immunoSEQ multiplex PCR, lists solely in-frame clones and lacks some. V, J and clone size derive from that table, while D and trimming were established from the DNA sequence. The table lists 120,000 to 150,000 clones, 82% of them singletons. These data belong to a study of blood T cell repertoires in COVID-19. Overall study: COVID-19 samples collected from the United States, Italy and Spain covered acute and convalescent phases. PBMCs, B-cell-depleted T cells, or T cells provided the cDNA or gDNA that made up the material.

The CDR3 extends over 15 amino acids. Looked up from germline, CDR1 is KGHSH and CDR2 is LQKENI. The J segment lost 5 bases and the V segment lost 0 bases, leaving 5 bases of the junction unmatched. Sequencing was done on a sample of peripheral blood. The TCR sequence derives from a woman of 80 years or more with acute or convalescent COVID-19. The chain links TRBV18 to TRBJ2-3, with 7 bases aligning to TRBD2. In DNA form, the CDR3 reads TGTGCCAGCTCACCACCGCGGGAGAGGATAGATACGCAGTATTTT. Translated: CASSPPRERIDTQYF.